This paragraph reports one T cell receptor (beta chain). These data originate in a study of blood T cells in healthy people across ages. As for the study in general: Template switching picked up about one barcoded beta molecule for each two T cells.

The CDR3 is made up of 16 amino acids. Germline CDR1 and CDR2: SGHTA and FQGNSA. The trim removed 7 bases at V and 3 bases at J, leaving 12 bases unmatched. Next came a second PCR, run for about 6 to 12 cycles, which used a sample-barcoded 5' primer along with a J-beta primer mix. Each cDNA molecule was tagged by a template-switch adaptor with 12 random nucleotides. MiXCR was run by TCRdb on the 5' RACE reads, yielding one entry per CDR3 protein. Altogether around 1,900,000 distinct CDR3 sequences are present, approximately 40% being singletons, with the ten largest covering 20% to 25%. This rearrangement joins TRBV7-2 to TRBJ2-1; 7 nucleotides agree with TRBD1. The sequenced material came from blood. This TCR was recovered from a human donor in good health. CDR3 in DNA: TGTGCCAGCAACCCAATATCCGGGACAGTCTACAATGAGCAGTTCTTC. This codes for CASNPISGTVYNEQFF.